These 15 T cell receptor beta chains came from one sample sequenced in a study of naive and memory T cell subsets. The antigens these receptors bind are not known. General observations from the study: A few larger clonotypes appeared in naive repertoires, especially CD8, possibly memory cells re-expressing CD45RA.

Two oligonucleotides, mixed equimolar, formed the beta constant-region primer covering TRBC1 and TRBC2. Four rounds of PCR amplified the ligated cDNA using nested alpha and beta constant-region primers plus SP2. One entry per CDR3 protein, called by TCRdb with MiXCR from the UMI-ligation and nested PCR reads. The top ten hold around 2.8% of the sample, which has around 100,000 distinct CDR3 sequences, about 15% seen once. The sample consisted of naive CD8+ T cells from blood. The source of these receptors is a human donor in good health.

The V gene is TRBV29-1, the J gene TRBJ2-2, with TRBD2 as a possible D gene (5 bases). The germline V gene has CDR1 SQVTM and CDR2 ANQGSEA. CDR3 length equals 12 residues. Trimming removed 6 bases from V and 4 bases from J, with 9 bases in between. The CDR3 nucleotides read TGCAGCGTCCTTCGGGGCACCGGGGAGCTGTTTTTT. Translating gives CSVLRGTGELFF.

The rearrangement links TRBV5-1 to TRBJ2-7; D call uncertain. CDR1 is SGHRS, CDR2 YFSETQ, per germline. The V end lost 1 base, the J end lost 1 base, and 27 bases lay between the germline ends. The CDR3 consists of 20 residues. Here the CDR3 reads CASSLKFSPPTPFGSYEQYF. The CDR3 bases are TGCGCCAGCAGCTTGAAGTTTTCGCCACCAACTCCCTTCGGGTCCTACGAGCAGTACTTC.

This chain connects TRBV4-3 to TRBJ2-3, with TRBD1 identical over 7 bases. The CDR3 covers 18 residues. V lost 0 bases, J lost 6 bases, and 15 bases stayed unmatched. The germline V gene has CDR1 LGHNA and CDR2 YSLEER. CDR3 in amino acids: CASSQDGIPGQMEDTQYF. Here the CDR3 DNA reads TGCGCCAGCAGCCAAGATGGTATCCCGGGACAGATGGAGGATACGCAGTATTTT.

This clonotype occurred many times. J is TRBJ1-5 and V is TRBV28; no clear D gene. The CDR3 is 12 amino acids. V lost 3 bases and J 9 bases, leaving 9 bases between the germline ends. Germline loops: CDR1 MDHEN, CDR2 SYDVKM. For the CDR3, the DNA is TGTGCCAGCAGTTTTGGATCGGGGCCCCAGCATTTT. Translated: CASSFGSGPQHF.

J is TRBJ1-1 and V is TRBV12-3 or TRBV12-4; 8 bases match TRBD1. The CDR3 extends over 14 amino acids. V dropped 6 bases and J dropped 2; count of bases not matched to a gene: 5. The CDR3 is CASSGTGLNTEAFF. CDR3 nucleotides: TGTGCCAGCAGCGGGACAGGCCTCAACACTGAAGCTTTCTTT.

The chain joins TRBV20-1 to TRBJ2-3; possibly TRBD1 for D (5 bases). CDR3 length: 13 residues. Germline assignment: CDR1 DFQATT and CDR2 SNEGSKA (reference sequence). Trimming shortened V by 3 bases and J by 4 bases, and 11 bases separated the two germline ends. In DNA, the CDR3 is TGCAGTGCTAGGAACAAAGGGGCAGATACGCAGTATTTT. Its protein is CSARNKGADTQYF.

This clonotype was counted at least ten times. This chain joins TRBV11-1 and TRBJ1-1; D remains ambiguous. The CDR3 is 15 amino acids. The ends were cut back, 5 bases at V and 5 bases at J, with 18 bases in the middle. Germline V CDR1 and CDR2: SGHAT, FQDESV (reference sequence). This chain's CDR3 is CASSIGYSLGTEAFF. DNA for the CDR3: TGTGCCAGCAGCATCGGTTACTCCCTCGGGACTGAAGCTTTCTTT.

This rearrangement joins TRBV6-2 or TRBV6-3 to TRBJ2-7; 8 positions agree with TRBD2. The germline V gene encodes CDR1 MNHEY and CDR2 SVGEGT. The CDR3 totals 16 residues. J gave up 1 base and V 1 base, and 6 bases lay outside the gene matches. Here the CDR3 DNA reads TGTGCCAGCAGTTACTTGGCGGGAGGCAGGTCCTACGAGCAGTACTTC. Its protein is CASSYLAGGRSYEQYF.

The chain couples TRBV20-1 to TRBJ2-1; D not resolved. The CDR3 runs 14 residues. V lost 6 bases and J lost 3, with 15 bases in between. Germline-derived CDR1 and CDR2 are DFQATT and SNEGSKA (reference sequence). CDR3 sequence: CSANPQLIYNEQFF. For the CDR3, the DNA is TGCAGTGCCAATCCACAGCTGATCTACAATGAGCAGTTCTTC.

This clonotype was detected many times. The genes are TRBV10-3 and TRBJ2-3; D perhaps matches TRBD2 (6 bases). The CDR3 is 15 residues long. CDR1 ENHRY and CDR2 SYGVKD come from the germline V gene. Deletions cut 3 bases from V and 2 bases from J, with 12 bases between. The CDR3 region has the DNA TGTGCCATCAGTGACTCTGGGACTCTCACAGATACGCAGTATTTT. It codes for CAISDSGTLTDTQYF.

The J gene is TRBJ2-3, the V gene TRBV10-3; D remains ambiguous. V was pared by 4 bases and J by 2 bases, with 7 bases between. The germline gives CDR1 ENHRY, CDR2 SYGVKD. This CDR3 is built from 13 residues. Here the CDR3 reads CAISGRDTDTQYF. CDR3 sequence (DNA): TGTGCCATCAGTGGGCGAGACACAGATACGCAGTATTTT.

This chain joins TRBV12-3 or TRBV12-4 and TRBJ2-7; TRBD1 might be the D (5 bases). The CDR3 is made up of 13 amino acids. Trimming took 5 bases from V and 6 from J, leaving 14 bases between them. This CDR3 is CASSLNRSGEQYF. DNA for the CDR3: TGTGCCAGCAGTCTTAACAGGTCTGGCGAGCAGTACTTC.

This clonotype has at least ten counts. The rearrangement joins TRBV5-6 to TRBJ2-2; D call uncertain. V was trimmed by 4 bases and J by 2 bases, leaving 12 bases between them. The CDR3 covers 15 residues. From germline, CDR1 is SGHDT and CDR2 YYEEEE. The chain's CDR3 is CASSHQAVNTGELFF. The CDR3 coding sequence is TGTGCCAGCAGCCATCAGGCAGTAAACACCGGGGAGCTGTTTTTT.

This clonotype was picked up a small number of times. The chain uses TRBV10-3 and TRBJ2-1, with a tentative D call TRBD2 (7 bases). The CDR3 has 17 residues. Germline lookup yields CDR1 ENHRY and CDR2 SYGVKD. The germline V and J ends were trimmed by 3 bases and 4 bases, with 19 bases remaining between them. The CDR3 region is CAISDPSPGEGYNEQFF. The CDR3 region has the DNA TGTGCCATCAGTGACCCTTCACCAGGGGAGGGGTACAATGAGCAGTTCTTC.

In its sample, this clonotype was seen a few times. Because the CDR3's place on the DNA is in doubt, the DNA is left out and the CDR3 is given as listed by TCRdb. CDR3 amino acids: CASSFGAGDGNQPQHF. V gene TRBV12-3 or TRBV12-4 combines with J gene TRBJ1-5; TRBD1, the table's D call, lacks a check against the DNA. The CDR3 region is 16 residues in length, termini included.